Reported below is one T cell receptor (beta chain). Antigen: not known. Generated by immunoSEQ multiplex PCR, the TCRdb table keeps only in-frame clones and is missing some. Of thousands of clones in the sample, over 70% are singletons; the top ten hold roughly 19%. The entry originates in a study of T cells after posttransplantation cyclophosphamide. Study results and limitations: TRB overlap between skin or GI tissue T cells and blood was limited.

The origin of this receptor is a man aged 25 to 40 with a blood cancer, CMV-positive, and with a related stem cell donor. The sequenced material came from PBMCs.

This chain's CDR3 is CASSAGGGVKGYTF. The CDR3 nucleotides read TGTGCCAGCAGCGCTGGTGGGGGGGTAAAAGGCTACACCTTC. The chain uses TRBV7-9 and TRBJ1-2, with D perhaps matching TRBD1 (5 bases). The CDR3 consists of 14 residues. Germline CDR1 reads SEHNR; CDR2 reads FQNEAQ (reference sequence). The germline V and J ends were trimmed by 5 bases and 8 bases, with 18 bases remaining between them.